The 10 T cell receptor beta chains presented below share a single source sample, sequenced in a study of identical twins (dated by TCRdb to about 2016). Library creation used 5' RACE. Sequencing was performed on an Illumina HiSeq 2000. TCRdb redid the processing of the public reads, applying fastp at Q25 and MiXCR, and retained in-frame beta chains. One record per CDR3 amino acid sequence lists the most common genes and DNA. Across this sample there are roughly 18,000 distinct CDR3 sequences, with 69% seen only once. Jointly, the top ten make up under 7% of the sample. Sequencing was carried out using memory (CD45RO+) T cells sorted from blood. Sample cell subset or site, as interpreted from the label and publication: CD45RO+ enriched T cells. These receptors all come from a young woman in good health. This table probably holds off-target reads from a library built for another chain.

J is TRBJ2-7 and V is TRBV20-1; tentatively, D is TRBD1 (5 bases). V was pared by 4 bases and J by 3 bases, with 10 bases between. This CDR3 spans 12 amino acids. The germline CDR1 and CDR2 sequences are DFQATT and SNEGSKA (reference sequence). The CDR3 DNA is TGCAGTGCTACCCTTCAGGGCTACGAGCAGTACTTC. Protein product: CSATLQGYEQYF.

The rearrangement uses TRBV24-1 and TRBJ2-1, with D hard to call. Trimming stripped 4 bases from V and 7 bases from J, with 10 bases between. In germline, CDR1 is KGHDR, CDR2 SFDVKD. This CDR3 has 13 residues. CDR3 in DNA: TGTGCCACCAGTGACCCTCAGAGAAATGAGCAGTTCTTC. Translation: CATSDPQRNEQFF.

The chain is built from TRBV30 and TRBJ2-7; 10 nucleotides agree with TRBD2. The J segment lost 2 bases and the V segment lost 6 bases, leaving 4 bases of the junction unmatched. Per germline, CDR1 GTSNPN and CDR2 SVGIG (reference sequence). This CDR3 spans 13 amino acids. The CDR3 loop is CACTLAGAYEQYF. CDR3 DNA sequence: TGTGCCTGTACGCTAGCGGGAGCCTACGAGCAGTACTTC.

J is TRBJ1-5 and V is TRBV19; the D gene is possibly TRBD1 (5 bases). V was shortened by 10 bases and J by 6 bases, with 16 bases between the two germline ends. Looked up from germline, CDR1 is LNHDA and CDR2 is SQIVND (reference sequence). CDR3 length: 13 amino acids. CDR3 nucleotide sequence: TGTGCCACTTCGCAGGGTCCAAGTCAGCCCCAGCATTTT. Amino acid sequence: CATSQGPSQPQHF.

The chain couples TRBV7-9 to TRBJ1-6; D not resolved. CDR1 is SEHNR and CDR2 is FQNEAQ in the germline V gene (reference sequence). V gave up 4 bases and J gave up 7 bases, with 11 bases separating them. The CDR3 sequence is 14 residues long. The CDR3 loop reads CASSSILGNSPLHF. As DNA, the CDR3 is TGTGCCAGCAGCTCCATCCTGGGGAATTCACCCCTCCACTTT.

The V and J genes are TRBV18 and TRBJ2-2, with D possibly TRBD1 on 5 matching bases. V shed 6 bases and J shed 0 bases, with 11 bases lying between them. Germline V gives CDR1 KGHSH, CDR2 LQKENI. The CDR3 length is 15 residues. The CDR3 nucleotides read TGTGCCAGCTCTCCCGCGGACACGAACACCGGGGAGCTGTTTTTT. It encodes CASSPADTNTGELFF.

This clonotype has only one observation. The chain employs TRBV3-1 and TRBJ1-5; D not resolved. Deletions cut 1 base from V and 5 bases from J, with 3 bases between. Germline loops: CDR1 LGHDT, CDR2 YNNKEL (reference sequence). The length of the CDR3 is 12 residues. CDR3 DNA: TGTGCCAGCAGCCAAGGGTATCAGCCCCAGCATTTT. Translation: CASSQGYQPQHF. The variable domain in full, with the rest retrieved from reference TRBV3-1 and TRBJ1-5, is DTAVSQTPKYLVTQMGNDKSIKCEQNLGHDTMYWYKQDSKKFLKIMFSYNNKELIINETVPNRFSPKSPDKAHLNLHINSLELGDSAVYFCASSQGYQPQHFGDGTRLSIL.

Comments on this clonotype: A junction boundary mismatches the germline segment, possibly from a read error. This chain connects TRBV28 to TRBJ2-1; maybe TRBD2 (6 bases). Germline lookup yields CDR1 MDHEN and CDR2 SYDVKM. The CDR3 has 12 amino acids. The DNA of the CDR3 is TGTGCCAGCAGTTTAGGGACTCTCGGTCAGATCTTC. Its protein product is CASSLGTLGQIF.

V is TRBV10-1 and J is TRBJ2-1; 7 nucleotides match TRBD2. This CDR3 is built from 16 residues. Germline V CDR1 and CDR2: WNHNN, SYGVQD (reference sequence). The J segment lost 9 bases and the V segment lost 0 bases, leaving 11 bases of the junction unmatched. The CDR3 loop is CASSESRASGGSEQFF. As DNA, the CDR3 is TGCGCCAGCAGTGAGTCGAGGGCTAGCGGAGGCAGTGAGCAGTTCTTC.

The chain is built from TRBV6-2 or TRBV6-3 and TRBJ2-6; D is possibly TRBD1 or TRBD2 (8 bases each). The CDR3 loop spans 18 amino acids. V lost 4 bases and J 0 bases, leaving 16 bases between the germline ends. Germline V gene data show CDR1 as MNHEY and CDR2 as SVGEGT. The CDR3 here is CASSSRQGTSSGANVLTF. The DNA of the CDR3 is TGTGCCAGCAGTTCCCGACAGGGGACTAGCTCTGGGGCCAACGTCCTGACTTTC.